This paragraph covers one T cell receptor beta chain sequence. Its antigen is as yet unknown. CDR3 length: 15 amino acids. Germline values: CDR1 DFQATT, CDR2 SNEGSKA (reference sequence). Following a re-call of the 5' RACE reads, TCRdb has one entry per CDR3 protein and lacks DNA. The ten most abundant clones cover around 2.6% of a sample with 300,000 to 400,000 distinct CDR3 sequences. The data are from a study of monozygotic twins with inflammatory bowel disease. Study-wide findings and caveats: Patient repertoire variability may have increased through differing immunosuppressive treatments. IBD patients displayed reduced TCRbeta diversity (inverse Simpson) when set against healthy co-twins.

The sequenced sample consisted of blood. The J gene is TRBJ2-7, the V gene TRBV20-1; no DNA is available, so the TRBD2 call from TCRdb remains unchecked. This receptor was taken from a human donor with ulcerative colitis or Crohn's disease, or a healthy co-twin of an affected twin (not recorded which). The CDR3 sequence is CSATHSGGASYEQYF.